The 27 T cell receptor beta chains in this list originate from one sample, sequenced in a study of CD8 T cells in Susac syndrome. Roughly 0.5 to 1 ug RNA was reverse transcribed with random hexamers. TCRdb called the immunoSEQ multiplex PCR reads again in MiXCR, with one record for every CDR3 protein. The repertoire has roughly 120,000 distinct CDR3 sequences, about 94% of them found once; the top ten carry over 0.1%. Sequencing input: CD4+ T cells from PBMCs. The receptors shown here come from a human donor with multiple sclerosis.

DNA of the CDR3: TGTGCCAGCTCAGCTAGCGGTCTTTCGGGCACCGGGGAGCTGTTTTTT. It is translated as CASSASGLSGTGELFF. The chain uses TRBV18 and TRBJ2-2; TRBD2 aligns across 7 bases. Germline-derived CDR1 and CDR2 are KGHSH and LQKENI. V lost 5 bases and J lost 4; bases outside the gene matches: 10. This CDR3 is built from 16 residues.

The rearrangement links TRBV6-1 to TRBJ2-7, with a tentative D call TRBD1 (6 bases). Trimming cost V 7 bases and J 0 bases, with 16 bases left between them. The germline V gene encodes CDR1 MNHNS and CDR2 SASEGT. The CDR3 is 15 amino acids. The CDR3 loop is CASTPVGTLSYEQYF. Here the CDR3 DNA reads TGTGCCAGCACCCCCGTAGGGACACTCTCCTACGAGCAGTACTTC.

This clonotype showed up just once. Written as DNA, the CDR3 is TGCGCCAGCAGTCAATCGGATTCCCGGACTAGCAGATACGAGCAGTACTTC. It translates to CASSQSDSRTSRYEQYF. The V and J genes are TRBV23-1 and TRBJ2-7, with TRBD2 matching over 8 bases. TRBV23-1 is treated as an ORF (open reading frame) with a function not yet certain. There are 17 residues in the CDR3. V lost 0 bases, J lost 4 bases, and 11 bases stayed unmatched.

This chain connects TRBV18 to TRBJ2-7; 7 bases agree with TRBD1. The CDR3 has 14 amino acids. V lost 0 bases to trimming and J lost 3 bases; unmatched junction nucleotides: 2. From germline, CDR1 is KGHSH and CDR2 LQKENI. Written as DNA, the CDR3 is TGTGCCAGCTCACCACCGGGACAGAACTACGAGCAGTACTTC. Translated, it gives CASSPPGQNYEQYF.

V is TRBV24-1 and J is TRBJ2-5; D is unclear. In germline, CDR1 is KGHDR, CDR2 SFDVKD. Trimming removed 4 bases from V and 7 bases from J, with 12 bases in between. CDR3 size: 13 residues. The CDR3 nucleotides are TGTGCCACCAGTGACCCCGGCTCGATGACCCAGTACTTC. Protein product: CATSDPGSMTQYF.

The chain couples TRBV3-1 to TRBJ2-1; D perhaps matches TRBD1 (5 bases). CDR3 size: 13 residues. Germline assignment: CDR1 LGHDT and CDR2 YNNKEL (reference sequence). Between the trimmed V and J ends, which lost 4 bases and 9 bases, there was a span of 13 bases. The chain's CDR3 is CASSLRAQGEQFF. The CDR3 region has the DNA TGTGCCAGCAGCCTCAGGGCCCAGGGTGAGCAGTTCTTC.

This chain links TRBV18 with TRBJ1-1; D is uncertain. The V end lost 4 bases, the J end lost 1 base, and 13 bases lay between the germline ends. Germline V lookup: CDR1 KGHSH, CDR2 LQKENI. The CDR3 length is 15 residues. The CDR3 bases are TGTGCCAGCTCACGGTCGGAAGGTTGGAACACTGAAGCTTTCTTT. It encodes CASSRSEGWNTEAFF.

This chain connects TRBV6-2 or TRBV6-3 to TRBJ2-1; D call uncertain. The CDR3 covers 15 residues. Germline loops: CDR1 MNHEY, CDR2 SVGEGT. V lost 5 bases, J lost 0 bases, and 11 bases lay in between. As DNA, the CDR3 is TGTGCCAGCAGTAAGGCCAGGCCCTCCTACAATGAGCAGTTCTTC. Encoded protein: CASSKARPSYNEQFF.

This CDR3 is CASSDALYEQYF. The DNA for the CDR3 is TGTGCCAGCAGCGACGCCCTCTACGAGCAGTACTTC. V usage is TRBV6-2 or TRBV6-3 and J usage is TRBJ2-7; D unclear. Germline-derived CDR1 and CDR2 are MNHEY and SVGEGT. CDR3 size: 12 residues. Trimming shortened V by 6 bases and J by 3 bases, and 9 bases separated the two germline ends.

This chain links TRBV19 with TRBJ2-2; 9 bases map to TRBD1. Germline assignment: CDR1 LNHDA and CDR2 SQIVND (reference sequence). The CDR3 contains 14 residues. J gave up 3 bases and V 6 bases, and 2 bases lay outside the gene matches. Written as DNA, the CDR3 is TGTGCCAGTAGAGACAGGGGGGACACCGGGGAGCTGTTTTTT. Translated, it gives CASRDRGDTGELFF.

This chain joins TRBV3-1 and TRBJ2-7; 14 nucleotides align to TRBD2. With 1 base clipped from V and 2 bases from J, the junction kept 7 bases outside the gene matches. The germline gives CDR1 LGHDT, CDR2 YNNKEL (reference sequence). The CDR3 consists of 18 residues. CDR3 amino acids: CASSQGIGLAGGAYEQYF. The CDR3 coding sequence is TGTGCCAGCAGCCAAGGAATAGGACTAGCGGGGGGAGCCTACGAGCAGTACTTC.

This clonotype was seen once. The CDR3 nucleotides are TGTGCCTGGAGCGACCCGGTACAGTACTACGAGCAGTACTTC. Its translation: CAWSDPVQYYEQYF. V is TRBV30 and J is TRBJ2-7; D is undetermined. Looked up from germline, CDR1 is GTSNPN and CDR2 is SVGIG (reference sequence). There are 14 residues in the CDR3. V lost 3 bases to trimming and J lost 3 bases, with 15 bases between them.

The rearrangement links TRBV5-6 to TRBJ2-7; unclear D gene. This CDR3 has 12 residues. CDR1 is SGHDT, CDR2 YYEEEE, per germline. V lost 7 bases and J lost 6, with 14 bases in between. CDR3 protein: CASRAGPGEQYF. The CDR3 DNA sequence: TGTGCCAGCCGCGCCGGGCCCGGCGAGCAGTACTTC.

The V and J genes are TRBV23-1 and TRBJ2-2; D may correspond to TRBD1 or TRBD2 (6 bases each). TRBV23-1 is an ORF; its function is uncertain. The CDR3 runs to 15 residues. The V end lost 11 bases, the J end lost 2 bases, and 18 bases lay between the germline ends. Here the CDR3 reads CALHPGGQNTGELFF. In DNA form, the CDR3 reads TGCGCCCTACATCCCGGGGGACAAAACACCGGGGAGCTGTTTTTT.

The chain has TRBV18 and TRBJ1-2; no definite D call. The germline V and J ends were trimmed by 2 bases and 8 bases, with 9 bases remaining between them. Germline V gene lookup returns CDR1 KGHSH and CDR2 LQKENI. The CDR3 runs to 12 residues. CDR3 protein: CASSPTEGGYTF. The DNA of the CDR3 is TGTGCCAGCTCACCAACCGAAGGAGGCTACACCTTC.

The chain is built from TRBV5-4 and TRBJ2-5; D remains ambiguous. Germline V gene data show CDR1 as SGHNT and CDR2 as YYREEE (reference sequence). The germline V and J ends were trimmed by 2 bases and 3 bases, with 11 bases remaining between them. The CDR3 sequence is 14 residues long. The DNA for the CDR3 is TGTGCCAGCAGCTTAGTGATCGGTAAAGAGACCCAGTACTTC. Protein: CASSLVIGKETQYF. Variable domain in full (rest from reference TRBV5-4 and TRBJ2-5): ETGVTQSPTHLIKTRGQQVTLRCSSQSGHNTVSWYQQALGQGPQFIFQYYREEENGRGNFPPRFSGLQFPNYSSELNVNALELDDSALYLCASSLVIGKETQYFGPGTRLLVL.

The chain recombines TRBV19 with TRBJ2-1; the match to TRBD1 covers 12 bases. The CDR3 spans 15 residues. Trimming at V came to 8 bases and at J to 10 bases, leaving 12 bases not matched to a gene. Germline-derived CDR1 and CDR2 are LNHDA and SQIVND (reference sequence). The chain's CDR3 is CASSSAGQGAGEQFF. The CDR3, as DNA: TGTGCCAGTTCCAGCGCGGGACAGGGGGCTGGCGAGCAGTTCTTC. The complete variable domain, with remaining parts taken from reference TRBV19 and TRBJ2-1, reads DGGITQSPKYLFRKEGQNVTLSCEQNLNHDAMYWYRQDPGQGLRLIYYSQIVNDFQKGDIAEGYSVSREKKESFPLTVTSAQKNPTAFYLCASSSAGQGAGEQFFGPGTRLTVL.

The chain uses TRBV7-9 and TRBJ1-1; perhaps TRBD1 as D (5 bases). Germline CDR1 is SEHNR and CDR2 is FQNEAQ (reference sequence). The CDR3 contains 12 residues. Between the trimmed V and J ends, which lost 3 bases and 4 bases, there was a span of 6 bases. The chain's CDR3 is CASSFQGTEAFF. The CDR3 region has the DNA TGTGCCAGCAGCTTCCAGGGCACTGAAGCTTTCTTT.

This chain connects TRBV7-9 to TRBJ2-1; D is undetermined. V gave up 1 base and J gave up 0 bases, with 7 bases separating them. The germline V gene encodes CDR1 SEHNR and CDR2 FQNEAQ (reference sequence). This CDR3 region has 15 residues. CDR3 in amino acids: CASSLEAVSYNEQFF. CDR3 in DNA: TGTGCCAGCAGCTTAGAGGCAGTCTCCTACAATGAGCAGTTCTTC.

The V and J genes are TRBV7-3 and TRBJ2-3; either TRBD1 or TRBD2 may fit D (5 bases each). The V end lost 5 bases, the J end lost 6 bases, and 15 bases lay between the germline ends. In germline, CDR1 is SGHTA, CDR2 FQGTGA. CDR3 length: 14 amino acids. The CDR3 bases are TGTGCCAGCAGCCCTGGACTTCCAGGGGATACGCAGTATTTT. As protein: CASSPGLPGDTQYF.

This chain uses TRBV3-1 with TRBJ2-1, with 13 nucleotides matching TRBD2. CDR1 LGHDT and CDR2 YNNKEL come from the germline V gene (reference sequence). Trimming took 4 bases from V and 7 from J; bases not matched to a gene: 4. The CDR3 has 15 amino acids. Here the CDR3 reads CASSPGTSGTNEQFF. The CDR3 nucleotides are TGTGCCAGCAGCCCCGGGACTAGCGGGACAAATGAGCAGTTCTTC.

The rearrangement joins TRBV30 to TRBJ1-3; no firm D call. Germline V gives CDR1 GTSNPN, CDR2 SVGIG (reference sequence). The V end lost 3 bases, the J end lost 1 base, and 7 bases lay between the germline ends. CDR3 size: 13 residues. CDR3 loop: CAWRVGSGNTIYF. The CDR3 DNA reads TGTGCCTGGAGGGTCGGGTCTGGAAACACCATATATTTT.

V gene TRBV3-1 combines with J gene TRBJ1-2, with 9 bases matching TRBD1. Germline V lookup: CDR1 LGHDT, CDR2 YNNKEL (reference sequence). After removal of 3 bases from V and 4 bases from J, the junction contained 6 bases not matched to a gene. The CDR3 length is 15 residues. This CDR3 reads CASSQNRGLSYGYTF. CDR3 in DNA: TGTGCCAGCAGCCAGAACAGGGGGCTCAGCTATGGCTACACCTTC. The complete variable domain, with remaining parts taken from reference TRBV3-1 and TRBJ1-2, reads DTAVSQTPKYLVTQMGNDKSIKCEQNLGHDTMYWYKQDSKKFLKIMFSYNNKELIINETVPNRFSPKSPDKAHLNLHINSLELGDSAVYFCASSQNRGLSYGYTFGSGTRLTVV.

The V gene is TRBV25-1, the J gene TRBJ1-6; 9 bases line up with TRBD1. With 1 base clipped from V and 10 bases from J, the junction kept 8 bases outside the gene matches. Germline V gene sequence: CDR1 MGHDK, CDR2 SYGVNS. The CDR3 sequence is 16 residues long. CDR3: CASSELQGAGKSPLHF. The DNA for the CDR3 is TGTGCCAGCAGTGAATTACAGGGGGCGGGTAAATCACCCCTCCACTTT.

This clonotype was recorded a few times. This sequence joins TRBV29-1 and TRBJ1-1, with D possibly being TRBD1 (5 bases). There are 14 residues in the CDR3. CDR1 is SQVTM and CDR2 is ANQGSEA in the germline V gene. The V end was cut by 0 bases, the J end by 8 bases, with 16 bases between. CDR3: CSVEDGGGREEAFF. For the CDR3, the DNA is TGCAGCGTTGAAGATGGGGGGGGGAGAGAGGAAGCTTTCTTT.

The genes are TRBV5-1 and TRBJ1-1; perhaps TRBD1 as D (6 bases). V was cut by 4 bases and J by 1 base, with 20 bases left in between. Looked up from germline, CDR1 is SGHRS and CDR2 is YFSETQ. CDR3 length: 17 residues. CDR3 in amino acids: CASSPPEKGGTNTEAFF. CDR3 nucleotides: TGCGCCAGCAGCCCACCCGAGAAGGGGGGGACGAACACTGAAGCTTTCTTT.

The rearrangement uses TRBV7-2 and TRBJ1-1; TRBD1 aligns across 7 bases. V shed 5 bases and J 1 base; nucleotides not matched to a gene: 7. There are 15 residues in the CDR3. Germline assignment: CDR1 SGHTA and CDR2 FQGNSA. CDR3 sequence: CASSRSRTGNTEAFF. In DNA form, the CDR3 reads TGTGCCAGCAGCCGATCCCGGACAGGGAACACTGAAGCTTTCTTT.